The T cell receptor delta chain under discussion was sequenced for a study of Vδ1+ human thymocytes. General study results and limits: Highly polyclonal TRG and TRD repertoires with Gaussian CDR3 length distributions appeared in thymus.

This clone turned up a few times. Its antigen is unidentified. This CDR3 is built from 21 residues. The V and J ends lost 2 bases and 2 bases, in that order; junction bases with no gene match: 17. Germline CDR1 and CDR2: TSWWSYY and QGS. RNA was extracted from the cells and then reverse transcribed. The CDR3 regions were amplified by multiplex PCR from V-gene primers to a constant-region primer. TCRdb processed the multiplex PCR reads again with the CATT caller. The repertoire holds 22,000 or so delta-chain clones, approximately 8.8% seen once, with 0.85% to 1% in the top ten. The J gene is TRDJ1, the V gene TRDV1; 13 bases map to TRDD3. What was sequenced was Vdelta1+ gamma-delta thymocytes from the thymus. Subset denoted: FACS-sorted CD3+ TCRalphabeta- TCRVdelta1+ TCRVdelta2- thymocytes. The TCR originated in a child under two years old who had congenital heart surgery. The CDR3 sequence is CALGEKAFRYWGIRITDKLIF. The CDR3 region has the DNA TGTGCTCTTGGGGAAAAGGCCTTCAGATACTGGGGGATACGAATTACCGATAAACTCATCTTT.